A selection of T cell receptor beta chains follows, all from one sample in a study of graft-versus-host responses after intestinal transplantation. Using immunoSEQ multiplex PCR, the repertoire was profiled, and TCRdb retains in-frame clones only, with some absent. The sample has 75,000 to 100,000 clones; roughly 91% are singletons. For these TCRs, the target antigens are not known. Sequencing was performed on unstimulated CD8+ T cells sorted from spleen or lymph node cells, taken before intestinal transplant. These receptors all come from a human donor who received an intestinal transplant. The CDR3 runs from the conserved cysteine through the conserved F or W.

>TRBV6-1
CASSEKLAGLDIQYF
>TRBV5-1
CASSLGLAGGPPGELFF
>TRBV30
CAWSVGLAGYNEQFF
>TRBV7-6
CASSLSESSVRAYEQYF
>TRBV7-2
CASSSTRETQYF
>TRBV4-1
CASSQGTSGESDTQYF
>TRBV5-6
CASSRGGAGGASSYNEQFF
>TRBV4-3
CASSLGMNTEAFF
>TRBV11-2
CASSLDPGVSTEAFF
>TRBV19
CASSIGTAFYEQYF
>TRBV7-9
CASRESGQGANYGYTF
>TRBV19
CASSIGTGNEQYF
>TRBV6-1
CASRDRVDQPQHF
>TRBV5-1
CASSLAGGTQETQYF
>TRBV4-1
CASSQGLEETQYF
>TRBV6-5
CASSYEGLIVDTQYF
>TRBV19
CASSIGLSGAFF
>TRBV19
CASSTPGGNEQFF
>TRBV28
CASSYRLQGSGNTIYF
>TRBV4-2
CASSQDPGDSNQPQHF
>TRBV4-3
CASSPGFSGTSGGDIQYF
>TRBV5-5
CASSWGISGLTDTQYF
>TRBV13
CASSQRVNEKLFF
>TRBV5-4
CASSLGLAGVVEQFF
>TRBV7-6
CASSPGTSMNEQFF
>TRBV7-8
CASSLVGGRVSEAFF
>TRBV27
CASSWAPTDSTNGYTF
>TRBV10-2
CASSEPQEQRGSYNEQFF
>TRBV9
CASSALAGGYEQFF
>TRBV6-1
CASREAVAGTSYNEQFF
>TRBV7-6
CASSPAGFTDTQYF
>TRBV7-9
CASSHGTSGKSSYNEQFF
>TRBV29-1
CSVNGGVGYTF
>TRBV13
CASSSRYTEAFF
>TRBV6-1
CASRRGTEGHIQYF
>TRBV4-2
CASSPRLAGESTDTQYF
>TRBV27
CASSLFPDRVQPQHF